The 27 T cell receptor beta chains in this list originate from one sample, sequenced in a study of blood T cell repertoires in COVID-19. The protocol was immunoSEQ multiplex PCR, while the TCRdb copy is restricted to in-frame clones and leaves out a portion. This sample has 80,000 to 100,000 clones; around nine tenths occur once, and the top ten carry approximately 18%. Sequenced: peripheral blood. The receptors come from a woman of 80 years or more with acute or convalescent COVID-19.

The rearrangement links TRBV27 to TRBJ2-7, with D possibly being TRBD2 (5 bases). The CDR3 covers 18 residues. Per germline, CDR1 MNHEY and CDR2 SMNVEV (reference sequence). The ends were cut back, 5 bases at V and 4 bases at J, with 27 bases in the middle. The CDR3: CASSRLQSSAAPNYEQYF. CDR3 nucleotides: TGTGCCAGCAGTCGACTACAGTCTTCCGCTGCCCCCAATTACGAGCAGTACTTC.

The CDR3 here is CASSGVGAGTYEQYF. The CDR3 bases are TGTGCCAGCAGTGGCGTAGGGGCGGGGACCTACGAGCAGTACTTC. The chain has TRBV2 and TRBJ2-7; TRBD2 is a possible D gene (6 bases). The CDR3 consists of 15 residues. V lost 4 bases and J lost 2, with 15 bases in between. CDR1 is SNHLY, CDR2 FYNNEI, per germline. The whole variable domain, filled in from reference TRBV2 and TRBJ2-7, reads EPEVTQTPSHQVTQMGQEVILRCVPISNHLYFYWYRQILGQKVEFLVSFYNNEISEKSEIFDDQFSVERPDGSNFTLKIRSTKLEDSAMYFCASSGVGAGTYEQYFGPGTRLTVT.

This chain links TRBV6-5 with TRBJ1-1, with a possible D match to TRBD1 (6 bases). The germline V gene has CDR1 MNHEY and CDR2 SVGAGI. V was shortened by 6 bases and J by 4 bases, with 12 bases between the two germline ends. CDR3 length equals 13 residues. This chain's CDR3 is CASRRGARTEAFF. In nucleotides, the CDR3 is TGTGCCAGCAGGCGGGGGGCTCGCACTGAAGCTTTCTTT.

The chain combines TRBV4-1 with TRBJ1-1, with 8 bases fitting TRBD1. V shed 4 bases and J 4 bases; nucleotides not matched to a gene: 8. CDR3 length equals 15 residues. Germline V gives CDR1 MGHRA, CDR2 YSYEKL. The CDR3 DNA reads as TGCGCCAGCAGCCGGCTTGGACAGGGAAGCACTGAAGCTTTCTTT. Residues: CASSRLGQGSTEAFF.

The chain carries TRBV24-1 and TRBJ2-5; 11 nucleotides align to TRBD1. This CDR3 comprises 17 residues. V lost 4 bases, J lost 5 bases, and 11 bases stayed unmatched. Germline lookup yields CDR1 KGHDR and CDR2 SFDVKD. The CDR3 region is CATSDLGQGAAEETQYF. CDR3 in DNA: TGTGCCACCAGTGACCTCGGACAGGGGGCCGCTGAGGAGACCCAGTACTTC.

The V and J genes are TRBV19 and TRBJ2-1, with TRBD2 matching over 9 bases. With 5 bases clipped from V and 2 bases from J, the junction kept 4 bases outside the gene matches. CDR3 length: 15 amino acids. Germline V gives CDR1 LNHDA, CDR2 SQIVND (reference sequence). DNA for the CDR3: TGTGCCAGTAGTGCGGGAGGGGGTCCCTACAATGAGCAGTTCTTC. It encodes CASSAGGGPYNEQFF.

A remark on this clone: Compared with germline, one end of the junction differs, possibly owing to a read error. The chain recombines TRBV9 with TRBJ2-4; 9 nucleotides match TRBD1. This CDR3 is 14 amino acids long. CDR1 is SGDLS, CDR2 YYNGEE, per germline. The CDR3 here is CASSAAGQGAIQYF. For the CDR3, the DNA is TGTGCCAGCAGCGCCGCGGGACAGGGCGCCATTCAGTACTTT. The complete variable domain, with remaining parts taken from reference TRBV9 and TRBJ2-4, reads DSGVTQTPKHLITATGQRVTLRCSPRSGDLSVYWYQQSLDQGLQFLIQYYNGEERAKGNILERFSAQQFPDLHSELNLSSLELGDSALYFCASSAAGQGAIQYFGAGTRLSVL.

This clone was seen a single time. This chain links TRBV10-3 with TRBJ2-7, with D possibly being TRBD1 (6 bases). The V gene lost 4 bases and the J gene lost 6 bases, with 19 bases spanning the gap. This CDR3 has 15 amino acids. Germline CDR1 ENHRY, CDR2 SYGVKD. The CDR3 is CAISVSTGSMGEQYF. CDR3 nucleotide sequence: TGTGCCATCAGTGTCTCGACAGGCTCGATGGGCGAGCAGTACTTC.

This clone turned up a few times. The V call is TRBV2, the J call TRBJ2-4; 8 nucleotides match TRBD1. Germline CDR1 SNHLY, CDR2 FYNNEI. This CDR3 is 19 amino acids long. Unmatched junction bases numbered 12, after V lost 2 bases and J lost 0 bases. The DNA of the CDR3 is TGTGCCAGCAGTGAAAAGGGGACAGGATTAATTCTAGCCAAAAACATTCAGTACTTC. Translated, it gives CASSEKGTGLILAKNIQYF.

V and J are TRBV19 and TRBJ1-6; D is possibly TRBD1 (5 bases). Deletions cut 6 bases from V and 9 bases from J, with 12 bases between. The CDR3 runs 13 residues. Germline V gene sequence: CDR1 LNHDA, CDR2 SQIVND (reference sequence). The CDR3 reads CASRRDSSSPLHF. In DNA, the CDR3 is TGTGCCAGTAGGAGGGACTCGAGTTCACCCCTCCACTTT.

The chain has TRBV6-5 and TRBJ2-2, with TRBD1 matching over 7 bases. Germline lookup yields CDR1 MNHEY and CDR2 SVGAGI. The CDR3 runs 15 residues. V shed 6 bases and J 6 bases; nucleotides not matched to a gene: 10. This chain's CDR3 is CASRDRAFSAGELFF. The CDR3 nucleotides read TGTGCCAGCAGAGACAGGGCGTTTAGCGCCGGGGAGCTGTTTTTT.

This clone came up once. The CDR3 loop is CASSLGQGSYNEQFF. The DNA of the CDR3 is TGTGCCAGCAGCTTAGGTCAGGGGAGCTACAATGAGCAGTTCTTC. The rearrangement joins TRBV7-9 to TRBJ2-1; D is perhaps TRBD1 (6 bases). V was cut by 1 base and J by 3 bases, with 10 bases left in between. CDR1 and CDR2 (germline): SEHNR, FQNEAQ (reference sequence). The CDR3 totals 15 residues.

The V gene is TRBV18, the J gene TRBJ1-5; D not resolved. The V gene lost 1 base and the J gene lost 4 bases, with 8 bases spanning the gap. Germline CDR1 KGHSH, CDR2 LQKENI. The CDR3 totals 14 residues. The CDR3 loop reads CASSPRADNQPQHF. In DNA form, the CDR3 reads TGTGCCAGCTCACCACGAGCGGATAATCAGCCCCAGCATTTT.

This rearrangement joins TRBV19 to TRBJ2-7, with TRBD1 matching 8 bases. This CDR3 comprises 13 residues. Germline V lookup: CDR1 LNHDA, CDR2 SQIVND (reference sequence). V was pared by 4 bases and J by 4 bases, with 3 bases of the junction left unmatched. This chain's CDR3 is CASSTGGSYEQYF. The DNA for the CDR3 is TGTGCCAGTAGTACAGGGGGCTCATACGAGCAGTACTTC.

The rearrangement joins TRBV5-6 to TRBJ1-2, with D possibly TRBD1 on 6 matching bases. V dropped 0 bases and J dropped 4 bases, with 13 bases sitting between them. The CDR3 extends over 15 amino acids. Germline V gene sequence: CDR1 SGHDT, CDR2 YYEEEE. CDR3 amino acids: CASSLGRGAFYGYTF. DNA of the CDR3: TGTGCCAGCAGCTTGGGTCGGGGGGCGTTCTATGGCTACACCTTC. Together with reference TRBV5-6 and TRBJ1-2, the CDR3 gives the full variable domain: DAGVTQSPTHLIKTRGQQVTLRCSPKSGHDTVSWYQQALGQGPQFIFQYYEEEERQRGNFPDRFSGHQFPNYSSELNVNALLLGDSALYLCASSLGRGAFYGYTFGSGTRLTVV.

This chain connects TRBV6-1 to TRBJ1-5; D unclear. The CDR3 totals 15 residues. Germline assignment: CDR1 MNHNS and CDR2 SASEGT. Deletions cut 3 bases from V and 3 bases from J, with 12 bases between. In DNA form, the CDR3 reads TGTGCCAGCAGTGATCATACCGGGAACAATCAGCCCCAGCATTTT. Its protein product is CASSDHTGNNQPQHF.

This clone has only a few counts. The chain employs TRBV6-5 and TRBJ1-1; D gene ambiguous. CDR3 length: 13 residues. Per germline, CDR1 MNHEY and CDR2 SVGAGI. V was trimmed by 5 bases and J by 1 base, leaving 8 bases between them. CDR3: CASSIVKNTEAFF. The CDR3 nucleotides are TGTGCCAGCAGTATCGTAAAGAACACTGAAGCTTTCTTT.

This clone came up once. This rearrangement joins TRBV28 to TRBJ2-3; the match to TRBD2 covers 8 bases. Germline CDR1 and CDR2: MDHEN and SYDVKM. Germline trimming cut 2 bases from V and 6 bases from J; bases unmatched to any gene: 13. The CDR3 spans 17 residues. In nucleotides, the CDR3 is TGTGCCAGCAGTTTAGGTTTTCTAACGGGGGGGCCCGATACGCAGTATTTT. The encoded protein is CASSLGFLTGGPDTQYF.

This clone is a singleton in its sample. This chain links TRBV3-1 (or the pseudogene TRBV3-2) with TRBJ2-3, with 12 bases lining up with TRBD2. CDR3 length equals 20 residues. The trim removed 1 base at V and 3 bases at J, leaving 14 bases unmatched. Germline CDR1 is LGHDT and CDR2 is YNNKEL (reference sequence). The CDR3 coding sequence is TGTGCCAGCAGCCAAGGCCTAACTAGCGGGGGGTTATTGAGAACAGATACGCAGTATTTT. It is translated as CASSQGLTSGGLLRTDTQYF.

This clone was found a few times. The V gene is TRBV7-2, the J gene TRBJ1-3, with D possibly matching TRBD1 (5 bases). Germline loops: CDR1 SGHTA, CDR2 FQGNSA. V was shortened by 1 base and J by 4 bases, with 11 bases between the two germline ends. This CDR3 has 15 residues. DNA of the CDR3: TGTGCCAGCAGCTTAGTAGTGGGACTGGGAAACACCATATATTTT. The encoded protein is CASSLVVGLGNTIYF.

J is TRBJ2-2 and V is TRBV6-6; D is perhaps TRBD2 (5 bases). The CDR3 has 15 amino acids. Trimming left V 5 bases short and J 1 base short, with 11 bases between. CDR1 and CDR2 from the germline V gene are MNHNY and SVGAGI (reference sequence). The CDR3 protein is CASSTPGMNTGELFF. The DNA of the CDR3 is TGTGCCAGCAGTACTCCGGGAATGAACACCGGGGAGCTGTTTTTT.

The chain is built from TRBV27 and TRBJ1-2, with 12 bases aligning to TRBD1. CDR1 and CDR2 from the germline V gene are MNHEY and SMNVEV (reference sequence). The CDR3 has 16 residues. V dropped 0 bases and J dropped 8; count of bases not matched to a gene: 7. The CDR3 bases are TGTGCCAGCAGTTTATCGATTGGGACAGGGGGCTCCGGCTACACCTTC. Its translation is CASSLSIGTGGSGYTF.

The chain carries TRBV20-1 and TRBJ1-4; D call uncertain. The V gene's germline CDR1 is DFQATT and CDR2 SNEGSKA (reference sequence). Trimming cost V 5 bases and J 6 bases, with 7 bases left between them. This CDR3 spans 11 amino acids. This CDR3 is CSAPTHEKLFF. The CDR3 region has the DNA TGCAGTGCTCCGACACATGAAAAACTGTTTTTT.

The rearrangement joins TRBV21-1 to TRBJ1-5. TRBV21-1 is deemed a pseudogene. The CDR3 extends over 14 amino acids. CDR3: CASSWGRGQQPQHF. The CDR3 bases are TGTGCCAGCAGCTGGGGGAGGGGCCAGCAGCCCCAGCATTTT.

The chain links TRBV14 to TRBJ1-6; unclear D gene. The V gene lost 4 bases and the J gene lost 10 bases, with 17 bases spanning the gap. The CDR3 has 15 amino acids. Germline lookup yields CDR1 SGHDN and CDR2 FVKESK. Here the CDR3 DNA reads TGTGCCAGCAGCCTCCGACCTGGAGGGAGATCACCCCTCCACTTT. Encoded protein: CASSLRPGGRSPLHF.

The V call is TRBV29-1, the J call TRBJ2-1; no clear D gene. The V end lost 6 bases, the J end lost 9 bases, and 12 bases lay between the germline ends. This CDR3 contains 11 residues. Germline values: CDR1 SQVTM, CDR2 ANQGSEA. The CDR3 DNA is TGCAGCGTGCCGCTGCTGAGTGAGCAGTTCTTC. Encoded protein: CSVPLLSEQFF.

This clone was picked up one time. The chain has TRBV2 and TRBJ1-5, with D possibly being TRBD1 (6 bases). Germline V gives CDR1 SNHLY, CDR2 FYNNEI. V was shortened by 5 bases and J by 4 bases, with 15 bases between the two germline ends. The CDR3 has 15 residues. CDR3 residues: CASSSDQGLNQPQHF. CDR3 DNA: TGTGCCAGCAGTTCAGATCAGGGGCTAAATCAGCCCCAGCATTTT.